This T cell receptor beta chain was retrieved from a study of identical twins. TCRdb analysed the 5' RACE reads with MiXCR anew, one entry per CDR3 protein. The sample consists of some 440,000 distinct CDR3 sequences, 20% to 25% of them appearing once. This clonotype showed up just a few times. These data also featured in a second study, about T cells expressing NK-cell markers.

This receptor was identified in a young woman in good health. Sequencing was performed on CD4+ T cells sorted from blood.

In nucleotides, the CDR3 is TGTGCCGGCGGATCAGGAGAGACCCAGTACTTC. Amino acid sequence: CAGGSGETQYF. The V gene is TRBV10-3, the J gene TRBJ2-5; D not certain. The CDR3 covers 11 residues. The germline gives CDR1 ENHRY, CDR2 SYGVKD. V was cut by 11 bases and J by 4 bases, with 11 bases left in between.